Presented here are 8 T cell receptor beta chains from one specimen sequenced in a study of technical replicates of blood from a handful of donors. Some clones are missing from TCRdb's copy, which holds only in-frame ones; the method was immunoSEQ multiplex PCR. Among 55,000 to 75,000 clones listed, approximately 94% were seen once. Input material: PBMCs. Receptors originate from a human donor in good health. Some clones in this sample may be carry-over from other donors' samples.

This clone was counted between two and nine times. The CDR3 region has the DNA TGCGCCAGCAGCCAAGATCTCTCAGAGACCCAGTACTTC. It codes for CASSQDLSETQYF. This chain uses TRBV4-3 with TRBJ2-5; D ambiguous. There are 13 residues in the CDR3. CDR1 and CDR2 from the germline V gene are LGHNA and YSLEER. Trimming removed 0 bases at V and 4 bases at J, with 6 bases between.

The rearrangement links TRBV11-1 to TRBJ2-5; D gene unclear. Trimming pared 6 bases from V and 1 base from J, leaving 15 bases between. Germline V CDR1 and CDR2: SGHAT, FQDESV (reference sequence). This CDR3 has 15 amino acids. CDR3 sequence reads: CASSESFEAQETQYF. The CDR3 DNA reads TGTGCCAGCAGTGAATCTTTCGAGGCCCAAGAGACCCAGTACTTC. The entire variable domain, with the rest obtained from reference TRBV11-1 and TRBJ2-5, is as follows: EAEVAQSPRYKITEKSQAVAFWCDPISGHATLYWYRQILGQGPELLVQFQDESVVDDSQLPKDRFSAERLKGVDSTLKIQPAELGDSAMYLCASSESFEAQETQYFGPGTRLLVL.

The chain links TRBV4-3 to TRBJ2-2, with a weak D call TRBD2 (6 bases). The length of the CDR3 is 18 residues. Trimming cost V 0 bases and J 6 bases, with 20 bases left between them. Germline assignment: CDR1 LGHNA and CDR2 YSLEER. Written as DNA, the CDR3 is TGCGCCAGCAGCCAAGACCCAAAGGCGGGCGGGGTCTCCGGGGAGCTGTTTTTT. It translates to CASSQDPKAGGVSGELFF.

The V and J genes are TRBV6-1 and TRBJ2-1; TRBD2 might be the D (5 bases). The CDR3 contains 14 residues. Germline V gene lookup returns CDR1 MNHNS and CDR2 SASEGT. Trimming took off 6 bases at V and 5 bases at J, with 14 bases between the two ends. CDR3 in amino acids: CASRDQDLNNEQFF. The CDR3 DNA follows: TGTGCCAGCAGGGACCAGGACTTGAACAATGAGCAGTTCTTC.

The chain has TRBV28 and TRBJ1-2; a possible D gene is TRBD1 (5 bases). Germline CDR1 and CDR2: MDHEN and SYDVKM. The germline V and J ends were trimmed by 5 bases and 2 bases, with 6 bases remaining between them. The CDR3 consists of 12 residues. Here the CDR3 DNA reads TGTGCCAGCAGTAGACAGAACTATGGCTACACCTTC. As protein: CASSRQNYGYTF.

CDR3 sequence reads: CASSPKQGGADTQYF. The CDR3 coding sequence is TGTGCCAGCTCACCAAAACAGGGGGGAGCAGATACGCAGTATTTT. The V and J genes are TRBV18 and TRBJ2-3; 8 bases fit TRBD1. The CDR3 has 15 amino acids. Losses at the gene ends were 2 bases for V and 4 bases for J; bases not matched to a gene: 5. The germline gives CDR1 KGHSH, CDR2 LQKENI.

CDR3: CASSFTSGSPSEQFF. The CDR3 region has the DNA TGTGCCAGCAGCTTTACTAGCGGGAGTCCAAGTGAGCAGTTCTTC. The chain has TRBV7-6 and TRBJ2-1; TRBD2 aligns across 11 bases. Trimming took 3 bases from V and 9 from J; bases not matched to a gene: 7. Germline V lookup: CDR1 SGHVS, CDR2 FNYEAQ. The CDR3 extends over 15 amino acids. Using reference TRBV7-6 and TRBJ2-1 for the parts outside the CDR3, the full variable domain is GAGVSQSPRYKVTKRGQDVALRCDPISGHVSLYWYRQALGQGPEFLTYFNYEAQQDKSGLPNDRFSAERPEGSISTLTIQRTEQRDSAMYRCASSFTSGSPSEQFFGPGTRLTVL.

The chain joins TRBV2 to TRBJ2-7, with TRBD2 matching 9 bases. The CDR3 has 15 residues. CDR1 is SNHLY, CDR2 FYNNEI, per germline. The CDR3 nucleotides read TGTCGAAGCACCCGCTATTGGCGGGGGGGCCATGAGCAGTACTTC. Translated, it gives CRSTRYWRGGHEQYF. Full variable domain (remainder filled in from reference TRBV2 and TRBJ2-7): EPEVTQTPSHQVTQMGQEVILRCVPISNHLYFYWYRQILGQKVEFLVSFYNNEISEKSEIFDDQFSVERPDGSNFTLKIRSTKLEDSAMYFCRSTRYWRGGHEQYFGPGTRLTVT.